Below, 12 T cell receptor beta chains from the same sample are listed, as sequenced in a study of blood T cell repertoires in COVID-19. TCRdb's copy holds only in-frame clones and misses some; the assay was immunoSEQ multiplex PCR. The profile shows about 360,000 clones, 85% to 90% of them singletons. Material for sequencing was peripheral blood. Receptors were obtained from a human donor in a cohort sampled during active COVID-19.

The chain is built from TRBV28 and TRBJ2-7; 7 nucleotides match TRBD1. With V trimmed by 3 bases and J by 0 bases, 8 bases remained unmatched. Germline CDR1 and CDR2: MDHEN and SYDVKM. This CDR3 contains 16 residues. CDR3 amino acids: CASSFIGQENSYEQYF. The CDR3 nucleotides are TGTGCCAGCAGTTTTATAGGACAGGAAAACTCCTACGAGCAGTACTTC.

In this sample, this clone turned up a few times. V usage is TRBV7-6 and J usage is TRBJ2-3; 9 bases align to TRBD2. Germline values: CDR1 SGHVS, CDR2 FNYEAQ. The CDR3 spans 16 residues. V gave up 1 base and J gave up 2 bases; unmatched junction bases: 4. The CDR3 here is CASSLGLAGTTDTQYF. The CDR3 DNA reads as TGTGCCAGCAGCTTAGGGCTAGCGGGGACCACAGATACGCAGTATTTT. The full variable domain, rest sourced from reference TRBV7-6 and TRBJ2-3, is GAGVSQSPRYKVTKRGQDVALRCDPISGHVSLYWYRQALGQGPEFLTYFNYEAQQDKSGLPNDRFSAERPEGSISTLTIQRTEQRDSAMYRCASSLGLAGTTDTQYFGPGTRLTVL.

V gene TRBV29-1 combines with J gene TRBJ2-1; the match to TRBD2 covers 7 bases. J was trimmed by 0 bases and V by 6 bases; bases with no gene match: 5. This CDR3 is 14 amino acids long. CDR1 and CDR2 (germline): SQVTM, ANQGSEA. CDR3 protein: CSVFSGYSYNEQFF. In DNA, the CDR3 is TGCAGCGTCTTTAGCGGGTACTCCTACAATGAGCAGTTCTTC.

This rearrangement joins TRBV2 to TRBJ1-2; 7 positions match TRBD1. From germline, CDR1 is SNHLY and CDR2 FYNNEI. After removal of 6 bases from V and 7 bases from J, the junction contained 11 bases not matched to a gene. The CDR3 totals 14 residues. The DNA for the CDR3 is TGTGCCAGCAGGGGAAACAGGGGTCCCCTTGGCTACACCTTC. It encodes CASRGNRGPLGYTF.

The chain uses TRBV7-9 and TRBJ2-7, with D unclear. Germline CDR1 SEHNR, CDR2 FQNEAQ (reference sequence). The CDR3 consists of 15 residues. The V end was cut by 5 bases, the J end by 0 bases, with 14 bases between. This CDR3 reads CASSNPDIYSYEQYF. For the CDR3, the DNA is TGTGCCAGCAGCAACCCCGACATCTACTCCTACGAGCAGTACTTC.

V gene TRBV5-1 combines with J gene TRBJ2-2; 8 positions agree with TRBD1. Germline V gene sequence: CDR1 SGHRS, CDR2 YFSETQ. The CDR3 is made up of 15 amino acids. Unmatched junction bases numbered 3, after V lost 4 bases and J lost 1 base. The CDR3 DNA follows: TGCGCCAGCAGCCCCGGGACAGGGAACACCGGGGAGCTGTTTTTT. As protein: CASSPGTGNTGELFF. Full variable domain (rest looked up from reference TRBV5-1 and TRBJ2-2): KAGVTQTPRYLIKTRGQQVTLSCSPISGHRSVSWYQQTPGQGLQFLFEYFSETQRNKGNFPGRFSGRQFSNSRSEMNVSTLELGDSALYLCASSPGTGNTGELFFGEGSRLTVL.

The V gene is TRBV28, the J gene TRBJ2-7; D might be TRBD2 (5 bases). Trimming stripped 6 bases from V and 0 bases from J, with 12 bases between. This CDR3 region has 14 residues. The germline V gene encodes CDR1 MDHEN and CDR2 SYDVKM. The CDR3 DNA reads as TGTGCCAGCAGAAACCCGGGAAGCTCCTACGAGCAGTACTTC. Residues: CASRNPGSSYEQYF.

This rearrangement joins TRBV30 to TRBJ1-5; the D is unclear. This CDR3 spans 15 amino acids. Germline CDR1 and CDR2: GTSNPN and SVGIG (reference sequence). V shed 2 bases and J shed 3 bases, with 14 bases lying between them. For the CDR3, the DNA is TGTGCCTGGAGTTCTGGCCAGGCCTCCAATCAGCCCCAGCATTTT. It translates to CAWSSGQASNQPQHF. The full variable domain, with the rest looked up from reference TRBV30 and TRBJ1-5, is SQTIHQWPATLVQPVGSPLSLECTVEGTSNPNLYWYRQAAGRGLQLLFYSVGIGQISSEVPQNLSASRPQDRQFILSSKKLLLSDSGFYLCAWSSGQASNQPQHFGDGTRLSIL.

The chain combines TRBV5-4 with TRBJ1-2; 9 nucleotides match TRBD1. V shed 3 bases and J 3 bases; nucleotides not matched to a gene: 6. The CDR3 spans 15 residues. Germline CDR1 reads SGHNT; CDR2 reads YYREEE (reference sequence). The CDR3 DNA sequence: TGTGCCAGCAGCTACTGGGACAGGGTTGACTATGGCTACACCTTC. It specifies CASSYWDRVDYGYTF.

V and J are TRBV18 and TRBJ2-2; 8 nucleotides line up with TRBD1. Germline V gene sequence: CDR1 KGHSH, CDR2 LQKENI. V lost 2 bases and J lost 2; bases outside the gene matches: 4. The length of the CDR3 is 16 residues. CDR3 protein: CASSPSGGYNTGELFF. CDR3 coding DNA: TGTGCCAGCTCACCATCAGGGGGCTATAACACCGGGGAGCTGTTTTTT.

The chain carries TRBV3-1 (or the pseudogene TRBV3-2) and TRBJ2-2; maybe TRBD2 (5 bases). The V end was cut by 4 bases, the J end by 0 bases, with 15 bases between. The CDR3 is made up of 17 amino acids. CDR1 and CDR2 from the germline V gene are LGHDT and YNNKEL (reference sequence). The CDR3 spells CASSPTGLSANTGELFF. The CDR3 coding sequence is TGTGCCAGCAGCCCGACTGGACTCTCTGCGAACACCGGGGAGCTGTTTTTT.

The chain links TRBV9 to TRBJ1-1; D gene ambiguous. The ends were cut back, 4 bases at V and 4 bases at J, with 11 bases in the middle. Germline values: CDR1 SGDLS, CDR2 YYNGEE. The CDR3 sequence is 13 residues long. The CDR3: CASSYAEFTEAFF. CDR3 DNA sequence: TGTGCCAGCAGCTACGCAGAATTCACTGAAGCTTTCTTT.